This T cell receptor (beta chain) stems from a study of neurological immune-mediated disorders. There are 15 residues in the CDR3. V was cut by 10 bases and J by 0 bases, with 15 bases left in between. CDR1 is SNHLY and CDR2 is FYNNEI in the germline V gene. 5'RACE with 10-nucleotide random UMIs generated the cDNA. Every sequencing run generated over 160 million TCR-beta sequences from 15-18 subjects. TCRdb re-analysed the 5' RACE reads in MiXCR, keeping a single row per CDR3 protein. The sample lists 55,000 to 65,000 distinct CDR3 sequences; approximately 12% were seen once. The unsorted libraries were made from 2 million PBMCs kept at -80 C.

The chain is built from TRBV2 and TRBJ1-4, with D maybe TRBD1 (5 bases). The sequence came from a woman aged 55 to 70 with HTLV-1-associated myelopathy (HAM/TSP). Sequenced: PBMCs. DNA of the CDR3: TGTGCCACCTCGCGAACAGGTTCAACTAATGAAAAACTGTTTTTT. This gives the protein CATSRTGSTNEKLFF.